These 8 T cell receptor beta chains originate from one sample sequenced in a study of blood T cell repertoires in COVID-19 (dated by TCRdb to the early 2020s). The library was made by the immunoSEQ multiplex PCR assay. TCRdb provides this immuneACCESS table in a form limited to in-frame rearrangements. Some clones are lacking; in checked studies, under half of them reflect an unresolved V gene, and why the rest are absent is not known. The sample table lists roughly 180,000 clones, about three quarters of them with a count of one. About 9% of the sample comes from the top ten. The source material was peripheral blood. The receptor source for this set is a woman aged 50 to 65 with active or convalescent COVID-19.

The sample holds one count of this clone. The V call is TRBV30, the J call TRBJ2-7; a weak D match, TRBD1 (6 bases). Trimming removed 3 bases from V and 4 bases from J, with 10 bases in between. This CDR3 is built from 12 residues. From germline, CDR1 is GTSNPN and CDR2 SVGIG (reference sequence). This CDR3 is CAWSPQGYEQYF. DNA of the CDR3: TGTGCCTGGAGCCCACAGGGATACGAGCAGTACTTC. The full variable domain, with the rest looked up from reference TRBV30 and TRBJ2-7, is SQTIHQWPATLVQPVGSPLSLECTVEGTSNPNLYWYRQAAGRGLQLLFYSVGIGQISSEVPQNLSASRPQDRQFILSSKKLLLSDSGFYLCAWSPQGYEQYFGPGTRLTVT.

The chain recombines TRBV28 with TRBJ2-5, with D maybe TRBD2 (7 bases). Germline CDR1 and CDR2: MDHEN and SYDVKM. CDR3 size: 14 residues. The V end was cut by 5 bases, the J end by 4 bases, with 14 bases between. The DNA for the CDR3 is TGTGCCAGCAGTCGGGGGGCGTTGCCAGAGACCCAGTACTTC. It is translated as CASSRGALPETQYF.

Only a few counts were recorded for this clone. In DNA, the CDR3 is TGTGCCAGCAGTTCGACCTCCCCCAGGCCGTACGAGCAGTACTTC. It specifies CASSSTSPRPYEQYF. The rearrangement joins TRBV6-5 to TRBJ2-7; no firm D call. This CDR3 comprises 15 residues. V was shortened by 4 bases and J by 4 bases, with 17 bases between the two germline ends. The germline gives CDR1 MNHEY, CDR2 SVGAGI.

This sequence joins TRBV2 and TRBJ1-2, with TRBD1 identical over 10 bases. The germline V gene encodes CDR1 SNHLY and CDR2 FYNNEI. The CDR3 consists of 14 residues. V lost 6 bases, J lost 8 bases, and 9 bases stayed unmatched. The CDR3 loop is CASSVGQGPGGYTF. The CDR3, as DNA: TGTGCCAGCAGCGTGGGACAGGGGCCGGGAGGCTACACCTTC.

The chain joins TRBV19 to TRBJ2-7; D may be TRBD2 (6 bases). The CDR3 length is 13 residues. Trimming took 4 bases from V and 7 from J, leaving 14 bases between them. Looked up from germline, CDR1 is LNHDA and CDR2 is SQIVND (reference sequence). CDR3 sequence (DNA): TGTGCCAGTAGTACCCGTTTGGGGGGTGAGCAGTACTTC. Translation: CASSTRLGGEQYF.

The chain joins TRBV6-5 to TRBJ2-7; 9 bases are shared with TRBD1. The V gene's germline CDR1 is MNHEY and CDR2 SVGAGI. The CDR3 loop spans 13 amino acids. J gave up 4 bases and V 3 bases, and 1 base lay outside the gene matches. CDR3 residues: CASSYGTGYEQYF. CDR3 DNA sequence: TGTGCCAGCAGTTATGGGACAGGGTACGAGCAGTACTTC.

The chain has TRBV30 and TRBJ1-2; the D gene is possibly TRBD1 (5 bases). Germline V gives CDR1 GTSNPN, CDR2 SVGIG (reference sequence). The CDR3 spans 13 residues. The V end was cut by 1 base, the J end by 4 bases, with 10 bases between. CDR3 nucleotides: TGTGCCTGGAGTGCGGGGGGTGGCTATGGCTACACCTTC. Translating it yields CAWSAGGGYGYTF.

The rearrangement uses TRBV20-1 and TRBJ2-1; 7 bases map to TRBD2. Per the germline V gene, CDR1 is DFQATT and CDR2 is SNEGSKA (reference sequence). This CDR3 has 15 amino acids. Germline trimming cut 3 bases from V and 5 bases from J; bases unmatched to any gene: 10. The CDR3 sequence: CSASLPLAPHNEQFF. Here the CDR3 DNA reads TGCAGTGCTAGTCTTCCACTAGCGCCCCACAATGAGCAGTTCTTC.